The present T cell receptor (beta chain) was sequenced within a study of blood T cell repertoires in COVID-19. Overall study: The United States, Italy and Spain provided the acute and convalescent COVID-19 samples. Sample material is recorded as cDNA or gDNA derived from T cells, B-cell-depleted T cells, or PBMCs.

In the authors' workflow: Reference gene primer amplification gave estimated nucleated cell counts. Sequenced by immunoSEQ multiplex PCR; TCRdb stores in-frame clones only, minus some. Clone size and V and J calls were adopted from that table, with D and trimming inferred from the DNA. The table lists about 150,000 clones, approximately 83% of them singletons. This clone was found a few times. Trimming shortened V by 4 bases and J by 8 bases, and 18 bases separated the two germline ends. Germline V gene data show CDR1 as SGHRS and CDR2 as YFSETQ. This CDR3 comprises 14 residues. The chain joins TRBV5-1 to TRBJ1-2; TRBD1 is a possible D gene (5 bases). This receptor was identified in a woman aged 60 to 75 with acute or convalescent COVID-19. The sequencing sample was made of peripheral blood. The CDR3 protein is CASSPSGGNGGYTF. DNA of the CDR3: TGCGCCAGCAGCCCATCGGGGGGGAATGGCGGCTACACCTTC.